At least ten counts were recorded for the clone carrying this TCR beta chain. Its antigen is currently unknown. Individual cDNA molecules each received unique molecular identifiers attached to them. TCRdb re-derived calls from the 5' RACE reads in MiXCR, one entry per CDR3 protein. Here the sample spans 30,000 or so distinct CDR3 sequences, roughly 5.4% being singletons. The sample originates from a study of early T cells in non-severe SARS-CoV-2 infection. Study background: The authors sequenced bulk RNA from unsorted whole blood, leaving chains unpaired. Study results and limitations: Matching results from VDJdb favored anti-spike CD8 responses, leaving private and CD4 specificities undetected.

The CDR3 length is 14 residues. The germline V gene has CDR1 LNHDA and CDR2 SQIVND (reference sequence). V trimming: 3 bases; J trimming: 8 bases; junction bases outside the gene matches: 7. The material sequenced was whole blood. The rearrangement links TRBV19 to TRBJ2-1; 7 bases match TRBD2. The TCR originated in an adult who was a healthcare worker with PCR-confirmed SARS-CoV-2 infection or an uninfected control (not recorded which). CDR3 loop: CASSISRESHEQFF. The CDR3 DNA reads TGTGCCAGTAGTATTTCGCGGGAGTCCCATGAGCAGTTCTTC.